This T cell receptor (beta chain) was obtained from a study of regulatory T cells in long-lasting Graves disease. For the study at large: Over 5 years on antithyroid drugs plus positive TSH receptor antibodies marked Graves' disease as persistent. Study observations and caveats: Relative to new patients (around 1,000), persistent patients exhibited greater sharing of public clonotypes (around 2,800). Persistent disease showed a preference for TRBV28, TRBJ1-2 and TRBJ2-5.

This CDR3 is 16 amino acids long. Trimming took 0 bases from V and 2 from J, leaving 13 bases between them. Germline-derived CDR1 and CDR2 are LNHNV and YYDKDF (reference sequence). Regarding time point: persistent/refractory GD, antithyroid drugs over 5 years with positive TRAb. PBMCs provided the RNA from which the TCR library was made. Diagnoses of Graves' disease were made by American Thyroid Association guidelines. The authors built TCR beta libraries using iRepertoire HTBI primers and Arm-PCR of CDR3 regions. TCRdb ran MiXCR on the multiplex PCR reads and lists one entry per CDR3 protein. Among about 470,000 distinct CDR3 sequences listed, 20% to 25% were seen once. There are many counts of this clonotype. What it binds is unknown.

The receptor was isolated from a female donor with Graves disease. The genes are TRBV15 and TRBJ2-5; D is ambiguous. The starting material was peripheral blood mononuclear cells (PBMCs), obtained when the disease was refractory, from a patient treated with antithyroid drugs. The CDR3 sequence is CATSRDRRADQETQYF. The CDR3 nucleotides read TGTGCCACCAGCAGAGATCGAAGAGCAGATCAAGAGACCCAGTACTTC.